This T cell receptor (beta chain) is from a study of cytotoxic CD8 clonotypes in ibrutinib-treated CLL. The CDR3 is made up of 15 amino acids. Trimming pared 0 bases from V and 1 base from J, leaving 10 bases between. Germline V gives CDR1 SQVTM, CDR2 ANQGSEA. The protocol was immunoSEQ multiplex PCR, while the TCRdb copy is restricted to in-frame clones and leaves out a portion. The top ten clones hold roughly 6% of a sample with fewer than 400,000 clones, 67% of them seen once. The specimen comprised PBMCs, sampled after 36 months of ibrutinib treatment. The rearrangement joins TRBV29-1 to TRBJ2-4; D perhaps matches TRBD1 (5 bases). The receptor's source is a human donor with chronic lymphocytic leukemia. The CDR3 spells CSVEDPRAAKNIQYF. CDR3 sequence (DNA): TGCAGCGTTGAAGACCCCAGGGCGGCCAAAAACATTCAGTACTTC.